Shown below are 10 T cell receptor beta chains from a single sample sequenced in a study of blood T cell repertoires in COVID-19. Profiled with immunoSEQ multiplex PCR; TCRdb holds only in-frame clones, not every one. The table records roughly 190,000 clones, approximately 85% of them present only once. The sample taken for sequencing was peripheral blood. The source of these receptors is a woman aged 55 to 70 with acute or convalescent COVID-19.

V usage is TRBV7-2 and J usage is TRBJ2-7, with D unclear. The V end lost 2 bases, the J end lost 7 bases, and 15 bases lay between the germline ends. Germline V gene sequence: CDR1 SGHTA, CDR2 FQGNSA. The CDR3 contains 14 residues. CDR3: CASSLTWADGEQYF. The CDR3 DNA reads as TGTGCCAGCAGCTTAACCTGGGCCGATGGGGAGCAGTACTTC.

The CDR3 reads CASTLPSGQSQNYGYTF. In DNA form, the CDR3 reads TGTGCCAGCACCCTTCCCTCGGGACAATCCCAGAACTATGGCTACACCTTC. The chain recombines TRBV28 with TRBJ1-2, with D possibly TRBD1 on 6 matching bases. The CDR3 spans 17 residues. The germline CDR1 and CDR2 sequences are MDHEN and SYDVKM. The V end was cut by 7 bases, the J end by 2 bases, with 23 bases between.

This clone was seen a single time. The chain joins TRBV11-2 to TRBJ2-7, with 9 positions matching TRBD1. CDR3 length: 14 amino acids. Germline CDR1 reads SGHAT; CDR2 reads FQNNGV. J was trimmed by 3 bases and V by 6 bases; bases with no gene match: 6. This CDR3 reads CASSSTGGRYEQYF. The CDR3 region has the DNA TGTGCCAGCAGTTCGACAGGGGGTCGCTACGAGCAGTACTTC.

The chain has TRBV15 and TRBJ1-5, with D maybe TRBD1 (5 bases). V lost 4 bases and J 4 bases, leaving 8 bases between the germline ends. CDR3 length: 13 residues. The germline CDR1 and CDR2 sequences are LNHNV and YYDKDF (reference sequence). The DNA for the CDR3 is TGTGCCACCAGCATTGGGGGGAATCAGCCCCAGCATTTT. Translation: CATSIGGNQPQHF.

The rearrangement uses TRBV6-5 and TRBJ1-3, with D hard to call. The CDR3 is 14 amino acids. Looked up from germline, CDR1 is MNHEY and CDR2 is SVGAGI. V was shortened by 4 bases and J by 0 bases, with 7 bases between the two germline ends. The CDR3, as DNA: TGTGCCAGCAGTTCGGGATTCTCTGGAAACACCATATATTTT. It specifies CASSSGFSGNTIYF.

This chain uses TRBV5-1 with TRBJ1-2, with a weak D call TRBD1 (5 bases). The CDR3 contains 17 residues. V was pared by 4 bases and J by 0 bases, with 19 bases between. Germline V gene data show CDR1 as SGHRS and CDR2 as YFSETQ. CDR3 DNA: TGCGCCAGCAGCCCCGGACGGGGGGGAAACCCTAACTATGGCTACACCTTC. Its protein is CASSPGRGGNPNYGYTF.

The gene calls are TRBV28 and TRBJ1-5; the match to TRBD1 covers 9 bases. Germline V gene sequence: CDR1 MDHEN, CDR2 SYDVKM. The CDR3 runs to 13 residues. The V gene end was trimmed by 8 bases and the J gene end by 5 bases; junction bases not matched to a gene: 4. The chain's CDR3 is CASSRDRDQPQHF. CDR3 nucleotide sequence: TGTGCCAGCTCCCGGGACAGGGATCAGCCCCAGCATTTT.

The CDR3 loop reads CATSREGQGVSGYTF. DNA of the CDR3: TGTGCCACCAGCAGAGAGGGACAGGGGGTTTCTGGCTACACCTTC. The J gene is TRBJ1-2, the V gene TRBV15, with TRBD1 matching over 11 bases. The trim removed 0 bases at V and 7 bases at J, leaving 4 bases unmatched. The CDR3 totals 15 residues. Germline CDR1 reads LNHNV; CDR2 reads YYDKDF (reference sequence).

The CDR3 loop is CASSSSQGGRTEAFF. The CDR3 nucleotides are TGTGCCAGCAGTTCCTCGCAGGGAGGGCGAACTGAAGCTTTCTTT. V gene TRBV28 combines with J gene TRBJ1-1; perhaps TRBD1 as D (5 bases). Trimming took 4 bases from V and 5 from J, leaving 17 bases between them. CDR1 is MDHEN and CDR2 is SYDVKM in the germline V gene. This CDR3 has 15 residues.

V usage is TRBV11-3 and J usage is TRBJ2-1, with D tentatively TRBD1 (6 bases). CDR3 length: 17 amino acids. Germline loops: CDR1 SGHNT, CDR2 YENEEA. Trimming pared 5 bases from V and 8 bases from J, leaving 25 bases between. In DNA, the CDR3 is TGTGCCAGCAGCCTAAAAGCCGGGCAGGGGAAGGTGGATGAGCAGTTCTTC. Translated, it gives CASSLKAGQGKVDEQFF. Complete variable domain (other parts from reference TRBV11-3 and TRBJ2-1): EAGVVQSPRYKIIEKKQPVAFWCNPISGHNTLYWYLQNLGQGPELLIRYENEEAVDDSQLPKDRFSAERLKGVDSTLKIQPAELGDSAVYLCASSLKAGQGKVDEQFFGPGTRLTVL.